These 5 T cell receptor beta chains came from one sample sequenced in a study of OX40 agonist ivuxolimab in advanced cancers. Libraries were prepared through the immunoSEQ multiplex PCR assay. TCRdb's version of the immuneACCESS table is confined to in-frame rearrangements and falls short of the full clone set. An unresolved V gene accounts for under half of the shortfall where checked; the remainder is of unknown origin. The sample data list 39,000 or so clones, and approximately 90% of these were observed just once. 22% of the sample lies in the top ten. The sequences come from CD4+ or CD8+ T cells sorted from blood, collected in a trial of the OX40 agonist ivuxolimab. The origin of the receptors is an adult with an advanced solid tumor such as melanoma, head and neck, liver or kidney cancer.

This sequence joins TRBV27 and TRBJ2-5; a possible D gene is TRBD1 (6 bases). This CDR3 has 12 amino acids. CDR1 MNHEY and CDR2 SMNVEV come from the germline V gene (reference sequence). Trimming left V 8 bases short and J 7 bases short, with 14 bases between. CDR3 sequence (DNA): TGTGCCAGCCGGACAGCAATGTCGACCCAGTACTTC. Translated: CASRTAMSTQYF.

The sample holds one count of this clone. The chain carries TRBV19 and TRBJ1-5; D is unclear. This CDR3 contains 11 residues. Looked up from germline, CDR1 is LNHDA and CDR2 is SQIVND (reference sequence). The ends were cut back, 9 bases at V and 9 bases at J, with 12 bases in the middle. This CDR3 reads CASGAGGPQHF. The CDR3 DNA reads TGTGCCAGCGGCGCTGGAGGGCCCCAGCATTTT.

This rearrangement joins TRBV4-1 to TRBJ2-5; weak D call: TRBD1 (6 bases). V was pared by 1 base and J by 4 bases, with 19 bases between. This CDR3 is built from 17 residues. From germline, CDR1 is MGHRA and CDR2 YSYEKL. CDR3 DNA: TGCGCCAGCAGCCAAGGTGCAGGGGAAGGGGTAGGAGAGACCCAGTACTTC. It encodes CASSQGAGEGVGETQYF.

The chain has TRBV15 and TRBJ2-7; TRBD2 matches at 7 bases. Germline-derived CDR1 and CDR2 are LNHNV and YYDKDF (reference sequence). V lost 3 bases, J lost 7 bases, and 9 bases stayed unmatched. The CDR3 has 14 amino acids. The chain's CDR3 is CATSSPWGGAEQYF. As DNA, the CDR3 is TGTGCCACCAGCAGCCCATGGGGGGGAGCGGAGCAGTACTTC.

V usage is TRBV15 and J usage is TRBJ2-7, with TRBD1 matching over 7 bases. The CDR3 has 15 amino acids. Germline trimming cut 0 bases from V and 2 bases from J; bases unmatched to any gene: 4. From germline, CDR1 is LNHNV and CDR2 YYDKDF (reference sequence). Here the CDR3 DNA reads TGTGCCACCAGCAGAGATCTAGGGACAGCCTACGAGCAGTACTTC. Translating gives CATSRDLGTAYEQYF.